These 23 T cell receptor beta chains came from one sample sequenced in a study of T cell responses to AZD1222 COVID-19 vaccine. The data were produced by immunoSEQ multiplex PCR, yet TCRdb's version contains in-frame clones alone and is incomplete. The sample holds under 130,000 clones, around 94% seen once. Specimen: peripheral blood, collected on day 0 of AZD1222 vaccination. Receptors were obtained from an adult in good health.

V usage is TRBV30 and J usage is TRBJ2-6; perhaps TRBD1 as D (7 bases). Germline loops: CDR1 GTSNPN, CDR2 SVGIG (reference sequence). The V end was cut by 3 bases, the J end by 2 bases, with 14 bases between. The CDR3 runs to 16 residues. The CDR3 reads CAWRRGDRAGANVLTF. CDR3 in DNA: TGTGCCTGGAGGAGGGGGGACAGAGCTGGGGCCAACGTCCTGACTTTC. Variable domain in full (rest from reference TRBV30 and TRBJ2-6): SQTIHQWPATLVQPVGSPLSLECTVEGTSNPNLYWYRQAAGRGLQLLFYSVGIGQISSEVPQNLSASRPQDRQFILSSKKLLLSDSGFYLCAWRRGDRAGANVLTFGAGSRLTVL.

V gene TRBV6-5 combines with J gene TRBJ1-2; possibly TRBD1 for D (6 bases). Germline CDR1 and CDR2: MNHEY and SVGAGI. Trimming removed 5 bases from V and 6 bases from J, with 16 bases in between. This CDR3 spans 14 amino acids. DNA of the CDR3: TGTGCCAGCAGTAGAGCGACAGGCGGGCATGGCTACACCTTC. Translated: CASSRATGGHGYTF.

The rearrangement joins TRBV5-1 to TRBJ2-7; 12 nucleotides line up with TRBD2. Germline trimming cut 4 bases from V and 3 bases from J; bases unmatched to any gene: 14. The CDR3 is made up of 18 amino acids. Germline V gives CDR1 SGHRS, CDR2 YFSETQ. This CDR3 reads CASSQPTLAGGYHYEQYF. The DNA for the CDR3 is TGCGCCAGCAGCCAGCCGACACTAGCGGGAGGCTACCACTACGAGCAGTACTTC. The complete variable domain, with remaining parts taken from reference TRBV5-1 and TRBJ2-7, reads KAGVTQTPRYLIKTRGQQVTLSCSPISGHRSVSWYQQTPGQGLQFLFEYFSETQRNKGNFPGRFSGRQFSNSRSEMNVSTLELGDSALYLCASSQPTLAGGYHYEQYFGPGTRLTVT.

V usage is TRBV5-4 and J usage is TRBJ2-1; TRBD2 is a possible D gene (5 bases). Germline CDR1 SGHNT, CDR2 YYREEE (reference sequence). This CDR3 contains 11 residues. Deletions cut 2 bases from V and 10 bases from J, with 7 bases between. The CDR3 region has the DNA TGTGCCAGCAGCTTTTTAGCGGAGCAGTTCTTC. Amino acids: CASSFLAEQFF.

This chain connects TRBV19 to TRBJ2-1; D remains ambiguous. CDR1 LNHDA and CDR2 SQIVND come from the germline V gene (reference sequence). Trimming cost V 2 bases and J 7 bases, with 3 bases left between them. The CDR3 contains 11 residues. CDR3 sequence (DNA): TGTGCCAGTAGTATATCAAATGAGCAGTTCTTC. It specifies CASSISNEQFF.

The genes are TRBV29-1 and TRBJ1-1; D call uncertain. Germline CDR1 reads SQVTM; CDR2 reads ANQGSEA. V was trimmed by 3 bases and J by 0 bases, leaving 8 bases between them. The CDR3 has 13 residues. The CDR3 loop is CSVEEGMNTEAFF. The CDR3 bases are TGCAGCGTTGAGGAGGGAATGAACACTGAAGCTTTCTTT.

V usage is TRBV27 and J usage is TRBJ2-7, with 8 bases lining up with TRBD1. The germline CDR1 and CDR2 sequences are MNHEY and SMNVEV (reference sequence). Trimming at V came to 5 bases and at J to 0 bases, leaving 6 bases not matched to a gene. The length of the CDR3 is 15 residues. In DNA, the CDR3 is TGTGCCAGCAGTCCAGGGGGCGGGGCCTCCTACGAGCAGTACTTC. It encodes CASSPGGGASYEQYF.

The V call is TRBV6-5, the J call TRBJ2-7, with unresolved D. Trimming left V 4 bases short and J 2 bases short, with 12 bases between. The V gene's germline CDR1 is MNHEY and CDR2 SVGAGI. This CDR3 region has 14 residues. The CDR3 reads CASSFSLDTYEQYF. The CDR3, as DNA: TGTGCCAGCAGTTTTAGCCTAGATACCTACGAGCAGTACTTC.

The rearrangement uses TRBV6-1 and TRBJ2-3; D is perhaps TRBD1 (5 bases). Trimming left V 1 base short and J 0 bases short, with 8 bases between. CDR1 and CDR2 (germline): MNHNS, SASEGT. The CDR3 contains 15 residues. The CDR3 loop is CASSEGTKSTDTQYF. As DNA, the CDR3 is TGTGCCAGCAGTGAAGGGACAAAGAGCACAGATACGCAGTATTTT.

This clone appeared once. The rearrangement uses TRBV7-2 and TRBJ2-2; 13 nucleotides align to TRBD2. The germline V gene has CDR1 SGHTA and CDR2 FQGNSA. This CDR3 comprises 19 residues. V dropped 1 base and J dropped 4; count of bases not matched to a gene: 9. As DNA, the CDR3 is TGTGCCAGCAGCTTAGTTAGTCGGACTAGCGGGGGTGGCACCGGGGAGCTGTTTTTT. Encoded protein: CASSLVSRTSGGGTGELFF.

The chain uses TRBV7-9 and TRBJ2-1, with TRBD2 identical over 10 bases. The junction had 8 bases not matched to a gene; V was cut back by 5 bases and J by 10 bases. The length of the CDR3 is 14 residues. The germline V gene has CDR1 SEHNR and CDR2 FQNEAQ (reference sequence). The CDR3, as DNA: TGTGCCAGCAGCAAAAGTCTAGCGGGAGACGAGCAGTTCTTC. Protein product: CASSKSLAGDEQFF.

J is TRBJ1-2 and V is TRBV6-1; no clear D. Between the trimmed V and J ends, which lost 2 bases and 3 bases, there was a span of 25 bases. This CDR3 contains 19 residues. CDR1 MNHNS and CDR2 SASEGT come from the germline V gene. CDR3 in amino acids: CASSERELRSQYPHYGYTF. The CDR3 DNA sequence: TGTGCCAGCAGTGAAAGGGAGCTCCGTTCCCAATACCCACACTATGGCTACACCTTC.

A single count supports this clone. This chain connects TRBV12-5 to TRBJ2-4; 12 bases line up with TRBD2. Germline V gene data show CDR1 as LGHNT and CDR2 as FRNRAP. Trimming took 6 bases from V and 6 from J; bases not matched to a gene: 12. The CDR3 length is 17 residues. Here the CDR3 DNA reads TGTGCTAGTGGCATTACCAATCTAGCGGGAGGGCCAAACATTCAGTACTTC. Amino acids: CASGITNLAGGPNIQYF.

This chain connects TRBV7-2 to TRBJ1-1; the D gene is possibly TRBD1 (5 bases). Germline V gene data show CDR1 as SGHTA and CDR2 as FQGNSA. The CDR3 sequence is 13 residues long. V shed 2 bases and J shed 2 bases, with 6 bases lying between them. The DNA for the CDR3 is TGTGCCAGCAGCTTACAGGGTAACACTGAAGCTTTCTTT. Its protein is CASSLQGNTEAFF.

The chain couples TRBV19 to TRBJ1-2; 10 nucleotides align to TRBD1. The CDR3 runs 16 residues. The germline gives CDR1 LNHDA, CDR2 SQIVND (reference sequence). V lost 6 bases, J lost 4 bases, and 11 bases stayed unmatched. The DNA for the CDR3 is TGTGCCAGTAGCGACGTTGCGGGACAGGGGTCCTATGGCTACACCTTC. Its protein is CASSDVAGQGSYGYTF. The full variable domain, with the rest looked up from reference TRBV19 and TRBJ1-2, is DGGITQSPKYLFRKEGQNVTLSCEQNLNHDAMYWYRQDPGQGLRLIYYSQIVNDFQKGDIAEGYSVSREKKESFPLTVTSAQKNPTAFYLCASSDVAGQGSYGYTFGSGTRLTVV.

The rearrangement uses TRBV5-1 and TRBJ1-2; weak D call: TRBD1 (5 bases). The CDR3 runs 18 residues. V shed 1 base and J shed 4 bases, with 23 bases lying between them. Per the germline V gene, CDR1 is SGHRS and CDR2 is YFSETQ. CDR3: CASSLLGTSRLPRYGYTF. The CDR3 region has the DNA TGCGCCAGCAGCTTGTTGGGGACTTCGAGACTTCCCCGCTATGGCTACACCTTC.

The chain is built from TRBV27 and TRBJ1-6; D gene unclear. Germline-derived CDR1 and CDR2 are MNHEY and SMNVEV (reference sequence). Trimming stripped 5 bases from V and 8 bases from J, with 10 bases between. The CDR3 covers 13 residues. The CDR3 region is CASSPTTHSPLHF. As DNA, the CDR3 is TGTGCCAGCAGTCCGACTACACATTCACCCCTCCACTTT.

V is TRBV9 and J is TRBJ2-3; the D is unclear. The CDR3 runs to 13 residues. The germline CDR1 and CDR2 sequences are SGDLS and YYNGEE. V dropped 4 bases and J dropped 2 bases, with 8 bases sitting between them. The CDR3 nucleotides read TGTGCCAGCAGCCCCCGGGTCACAGATACGCAGTATTTT. Translation gives CASSPRVTDTQYF.

The genes are TRBV19 and TRBJ1-1, with a possible D match to TRBD1 (6 bases). The germline V and J ends were trimmed by 4 bases and 6 bases, with 12 bases remaining between them. The CDR3 is 13 amino acids. Germline loops: CDR1 LNHDA, CDR2 SQIVND (reference sequence). The DNA of the CDR3 is TGTGCCAGTAGTAGAGTCGGGGGCGCTGAAGCTTTCTTT. Its translation: CASSRVGGAEAFF.

The gene calls are TRBV11-2 and TRBJ1-3; D is uncertain. The CDR3 covers 17 residues. Germline loops: CDR1 SGHAT, CDR2 FQNNGV. Trimming stripped 3 bases from V and 0 bases from J, with 15 bases between. This CDR3 reads CASSFLRGKGSGNTIYF. The CDR3 DNA follows: TGTGCCAGCAGCTTTTTGAGAGGGAAGGGCTCTGGAAACACCATATATTTT.

This chain uses TRBV28 with TRBJ2-3; TRBD2 might be the D (5 bases). This CDR3 contains 13 residues. V lost 2 bases and J 5 bases, leaving 8 bases between the germline ends. The germline V gene has CDR1 MDHEN and CDR2 SYDVKM. The CDR3 loop is CASSLGGRDTQYF. CDR3 nucleotide sequence: TGTGCCAGCAGTTTAGGTGGGAGAGATACGCAGTATTTT.

The genes are TRBV18 and TRBJ2-3; no reliable D call. V dropped 5 bases and J dropped 2 bases, with 2 bases sitting between them. CDR3 length equals 11 residues. CDR1 is KGHSH and CDR2 is LQKENI in the germline V gene. As DNA, the CDR3 is TGTGCCAGCTCAACCACAGATACGCAGTATTTT. Residues: CASSTTDTQYF.

For the CDR3, the DNA is TGTGCCAGCAGCCCATCCTGGGGGCGTGAGCAGTACTTC. Protein product: CASSPSWGREQYF. V gene TRBV11-2 combines with J gene TRBJ2-7, with D possibly being TRBD1 (6 bases). Trimming removed 5 bases from V and 7 bases from J, with 15 bases in between. Germline CDR1 SGHAT, CDR2 FQNNGV. The CDR3 extends over 13 amino acids.